This T cell receptor (beta chain) appears in the sequencing data of a study of shared clonotypes between healthy human individuals. Trimming took 4 bases from V and 6 from J; bases not matched to a gene: 9. This CDR3 contains 14 residues. Germline V gene lookup returns CDR1 SGHAT and CDR2 FQNNGV. For sorted subsets, about 0.2 ug DNA per replicate equaled about 30,000 T cell genomes. Sequenced by immunoSEQ multiplex PCR; TCRdb stores in-frame clones only, minus some. Here the sample spans millions of clones, around 94% being singletons. The rearrangement uses TRBV11-2 and TRBJ2-7, with TRBD1 matching over 7 bases. This TCR was sampled from a man aged 18-30 years in good health. The sequenced material came from naive CD4+ T cells sorted from blood. Subset specified: CD45RA+ positively selected. The CDR3 DNA reads TGTGCCAGCAGCTGGCTTGGGACAGTAATCGAGCAGTACTTC. This gives the protein CASSWLGTVIEQYF.